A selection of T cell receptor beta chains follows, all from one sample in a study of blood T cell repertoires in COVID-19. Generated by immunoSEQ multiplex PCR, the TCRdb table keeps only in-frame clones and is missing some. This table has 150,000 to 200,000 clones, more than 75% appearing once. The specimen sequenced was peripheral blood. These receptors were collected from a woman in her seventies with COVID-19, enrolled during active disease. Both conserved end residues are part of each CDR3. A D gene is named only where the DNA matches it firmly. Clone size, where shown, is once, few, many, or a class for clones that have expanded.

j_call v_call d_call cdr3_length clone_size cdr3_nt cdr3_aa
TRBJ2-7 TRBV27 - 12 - TGTGCCAGCAGTGCCTCAGGGTACGAGCAGTACTTC CASSASGYEQYF
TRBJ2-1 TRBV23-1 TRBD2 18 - TGCGCCAGCAGTCATTTAGGGAGCGGGAGGGCCTGCTACAATGAGCAGTTCTTC CASSHLGSGRACYNEQFF
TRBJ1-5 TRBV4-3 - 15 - TGCGCCAGCAGCCAAGATTACCAGTTCAATCAGCCCCAGCATTTT CASSQDYQFNQPQHF
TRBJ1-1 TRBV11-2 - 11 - TGTGCCAGCAGCCCAGGCACTGAAGCTTTCTTT CASSPGTEAFF
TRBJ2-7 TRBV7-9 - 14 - TGTGCCAGCAGCTTAGCGGGAGGAGCCTACGAGCAGTACTTC CASSLAGGAYEQYF
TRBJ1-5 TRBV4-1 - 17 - TGCGCCAGCAGCCAAGATGTAGGAGGGTCAGGCAATCAGCCCCAGCATTTT CASSQDVGGSGNQPQHF
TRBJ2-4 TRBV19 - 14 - TGTGCCAGTAGTATTTCACTGAGCCAAAACATTCAGTACTTC CASSISLSQNIQYF
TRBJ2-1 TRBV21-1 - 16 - TGTGCCAGCAGCACTACGGGCGGGAGGGCAAGGAATGAGCAGTTCTTC CASSTTGGRARNEQFF
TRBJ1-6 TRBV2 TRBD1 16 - TGTGCCAGCATGAGGGACAGGGGGTACTATAATTCACCCCTCCACTTT CASMRDRGYYNSPLHF
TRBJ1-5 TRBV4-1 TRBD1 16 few TGCGCCAGCAGCCAATCCAGAGTCAGGGGGGCTCAGCCCCAGCATTTT CASSQSRVRGAQPQHF
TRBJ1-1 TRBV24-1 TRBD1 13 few TGTGCCACCACTGGGGACAGGGGTACTGAAGCTTTCTTT CATTGDRGTEAFF
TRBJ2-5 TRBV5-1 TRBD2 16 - TGCGCCAGCAGCTTGAGGACTAGCGGGATCGGGGAGACCCAGTACTTC CASSLRTSGIGETQYF
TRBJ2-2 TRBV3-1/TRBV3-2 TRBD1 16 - TGTGCCAGCAGCCAAGGCGGGACAGGATCCACCGGGGAGCTGTTTTTT CASSQGGTGSTGELFF
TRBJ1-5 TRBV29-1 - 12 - TGCAGCGTAAGGACAGGCAATCAGCCCCAGCATTTT CSVRTGNQPQHF
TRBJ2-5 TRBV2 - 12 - TGTGCCAGCAACAGGTACCAAGAGACCCAGTACTTC CASNRYQETQYF
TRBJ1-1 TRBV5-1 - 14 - TGCGCCAGCAGCCCTCTGGGGACAAGCACTGAAGCTTTCTTT CASSPLGTSTEAFF
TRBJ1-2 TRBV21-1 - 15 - TGTGCCAGCAGCAACCGATTGACGGGGTACTATGGCTACACCTTC CASSNRLTGYYGYTF
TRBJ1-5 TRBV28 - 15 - TGTGCCAGCAGTCCACTTGACAAGATCAATCAGCCCCAGCATTTT CASSPLDKINQPQHF
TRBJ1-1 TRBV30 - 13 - TGTGCCTGGATAGGGGGTAGGATCACTGAAGCTTTCTTT CAWIGGRITEAFF
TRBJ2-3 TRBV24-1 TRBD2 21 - TGTGCCACCAGTGCCACTCGCGGGACAGGGGGACTAGCGGGACACACAGATACGCAGTATTTT CATSATRGTGGLAGHTDTQYF
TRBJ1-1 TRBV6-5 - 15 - TGTGCCAGCAGTAAATACAGGGCCCGGAGCACTGAAGCTTTCTTT CASSKYRARSTEAFF
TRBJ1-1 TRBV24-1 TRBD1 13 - TGTGCCACCAACTCTGGACAGGGGGGAGAAGCTTTCTTT CATNSGQGGEAFF
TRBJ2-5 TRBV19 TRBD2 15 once TGTGCCAGGACGGGTGGGAGGGACCAGCAAGAGACCCAGTACTTC CARTGGRDQQETQYF
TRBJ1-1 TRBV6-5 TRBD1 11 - TGTGCCAGCCGACAGGGGGGGACGGCTTTCTTT CASRQGGTAFF
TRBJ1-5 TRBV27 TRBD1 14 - TGTGCCAGCGGCACAGGGGAGGAGAATCAGCCCCAGCATTTT CASGTGEENQPQHF
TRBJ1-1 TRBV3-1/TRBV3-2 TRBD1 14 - TGTGCCAGCAGCCAGTCCAGGGGGCTCACTGAAGCTTTCTTT CASSQSRGLTEAFF
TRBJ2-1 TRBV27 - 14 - TGTGCCAGCAGTCGCAGACTAGTCCCCAGCGAGCAGTTCTTC CASSRRLVPSEQFF
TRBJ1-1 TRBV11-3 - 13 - TGTGCCAGCAGCTCAGACAGGTATGGTGAAGCTTTCTTT CASSSDRYGEAFF
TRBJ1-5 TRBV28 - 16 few TGTGCCAGCAGCCTACCGGCAGGGCTTCGGAATCAGCCCCAGCATTTT CASSLPAGLRNQPQHF
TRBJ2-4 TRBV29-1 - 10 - TGCAGCGTTGATTCGGGGATTCAGTACTTC CSVDSGIQYF
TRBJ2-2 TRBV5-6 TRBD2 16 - TGTGCCAGCAGCCCTGGGACTAGCGGAAACACCGGGGAGCTGTTTTTT CASSPGTSGNTGELFF